Reported below is one T cell receptor (beta chain). This sample is drawn from a study of blood T cell repertoires in COVID-19. On the study more broadly: Material from acute and convalescent COVID-19 was sourced from the United States, Italy and Spain. The analysed material was cDNA or gDNA that came from T cells, B-cell-depleted T cells, or PBMCs.

Trimming took off 5 bases at V and 4 bases at J, with 14 bases between the two ends. Germline V lookup: CDR1 MDHEN, CDR2 SYDVKM. This CDR3 spans 14 amino acids. Per the authors' pipeline: How many nucleated cells were present was estimated from reference gene primer amplification. The protocol was immunoSEQ multiplex PCR, while the TCRdb copy is restricted to in-frame clones and leaves out a portion. V, J and clone size are taken as reported in that table, and D and trimming were inferred from the DNA itself. This table has 200,000 to 250,000 clones, around 82% appearing once. Sequencing used peripheral blood. The rearrangement joins TRBV28 to TRBJ1-2; perhaps TRBD1 as D (5 bases). The source of this sequence is an elderly woman with acute or convalescent COVID-19. This CDR3 reads CASSPQGFVYGYTF. CDR3 DNA: TGTGCCAGCAGTCCGCAGGGTTTTGTCTATGGCTACACCTTC.